This T cell receptor beta chain was captured in a study of T-cell memory formation after mild COVID-19. Across the whole study: Largely donor-specific TCR clusters were found.

The CDR3 sequence is 15 residues long. The germline CDR1 and CDR2 sequences are LGHNA and YSLEER. Unmatched junction bases numbered 2, after V lost 3 bases and J lost 4 bases. In its sample, this clonotype was seen a few times. As yet, its antigen is unknown. Whole-study findings and limits: Whether day 37 second-wave clones are SARS-CoV-2-specific was not confirmed. Among contracting clones, CD4+ were mainly CM/EM and CD8+ enriched in EMRA.

TCRdb passed the 5' RACE reads through MiXCR, listing each CDR3 protein once. In the table there are about 170,000 distinct CDR3 sequences, 13% of which are singletons. The rearrangement links TRBV4-3 to TRBJ2-7, with 14 bases matching TRBD2. Source material: PBMCs or a T cell subset sorted from them (not recorded which). The receptor's source is a man younger than 35 who had mild COVID-19 (a few samples of this study predate the infection). Cell type and time point are not known. The CDR3 here is CASSHRTSGGYEQYF. The CDR3 coding sequence is TGCGCCAGCAGCCATCGGACTAGCGGGGGGTACGAGCAGTACTTC.